This T cell receptor gamma chain was captured in a study of Vδ1+ human thymocytes. In regard to this clone: Its cognate antigen is unknown.

Study-wide findings and caveats: Thymic TRG and TRD repertoires appeared highly polyclonal, with Gaussian CDR3 length distributions. Despite high sort purity, about 20% of thymic T cell receptor delta sequences were Vdelta2.

V shed 0 bases and J 4 bases; nucleotides not matched to a gene: 6. This CDR3 spans 14 amino acids. The germline gives CDR1 VENAVY, CDR2 YDSYNSRV. The sorted cells were CD3+ Vdelta1+ Vdelta2- thymocytes from alphabeta-depleted thymus. Sequences come from RNA converted to cDNA by reverse transcription. CDR3 amplicons came from multiplex PCR with pooled V-gene forward and constant-region reverse primers. TCRdb reanalysed the multiplex PCR reads with CATT. There are tens of thousands of gamma-chain clones in the sample; roughly 15% occur only once, and about 2% lies in the top ten. The sequenced sample consisted of Vdelta1+ gamma-delta thymocytes from the thymus. Subset here: FACS-sorted CD3+ TCRalphabeta- TCRVdelta1+ TCRVdelta2- thymocytes. The chain joins TRGV8 to TRGJ1 or TRGJ2. The sequence was collected from a child younger than two who had congenital heart surgery. CDR3 coding DNA: TGTGCCACCTGGGATAGGCTTGGCTATTATAAGAAACTCTTT. It specifies CATWDRLGYYKKLF.